The present entry profiles one T cell receptor (beta chain) with its context. The target antigen is unknown. This specimen comes from a study of cytomegalovirus exposure and HLA in healthy donors. It was with 60 Vbeta and 13 Jbeta primers that the PCR ran. TCRdb's table, derived via immunoSEQ multiplex PCR, lists solely in-frame clones and lacks some. Here the sample spans about 160,000 clones, roughly 72% being singletons. General observations from the study: A few CMV-associated chains proved CMV antigen-specific in vitro. Earlier analysis yielded a pattern in which most TCR beta V segments were productive about 90% or about 30% of the time. Available immune exposure information was restricted to CMV serostatus only. Whilst most TCR sequences proved rare, a subset of public TCRs occurred across many donors.

The TCR comes from a man aged 35 to 55 in good health and CMV-seropositive. Sequenced input: PBMCs.

CDR3 protein: CASSESGGYTF. CDR3 sequence (DNA): TGTGCCAGCAGCGAAAGCGGGGGCTACACCTTC. This rearrangement joins TRBV9 to TRBJ1-2; no clear D gene. In germline, CDR1 is SGDLS, CDR2 YYNGEE. The CDR3 has 11 residues. V dropped 3 bases and J dropped 8 bases, with 8 bases sitting between them.